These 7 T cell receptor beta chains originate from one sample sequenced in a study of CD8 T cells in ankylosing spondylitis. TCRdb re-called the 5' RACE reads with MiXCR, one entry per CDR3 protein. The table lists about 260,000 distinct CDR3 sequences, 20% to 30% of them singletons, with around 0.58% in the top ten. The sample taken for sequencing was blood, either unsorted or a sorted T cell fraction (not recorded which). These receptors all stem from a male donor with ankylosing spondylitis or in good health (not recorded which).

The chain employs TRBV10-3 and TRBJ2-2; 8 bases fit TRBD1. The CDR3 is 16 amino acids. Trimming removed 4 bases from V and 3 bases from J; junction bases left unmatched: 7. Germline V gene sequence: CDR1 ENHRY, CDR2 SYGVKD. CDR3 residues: CAISVSRGQYTGELFF. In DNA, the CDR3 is TGTGCCATCAGTGTTTCCAGGGGGCAGTACACCGGGGAGCTGTTTTTT.

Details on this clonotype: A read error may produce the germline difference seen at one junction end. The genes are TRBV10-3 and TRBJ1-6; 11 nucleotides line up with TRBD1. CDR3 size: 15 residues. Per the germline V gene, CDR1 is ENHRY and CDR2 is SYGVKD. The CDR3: CAISADRGRESPPHF. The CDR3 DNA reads TGTGCCATCAGTGCGGACAGGGGGCGCGAGTCACCCCCCCACTTT.

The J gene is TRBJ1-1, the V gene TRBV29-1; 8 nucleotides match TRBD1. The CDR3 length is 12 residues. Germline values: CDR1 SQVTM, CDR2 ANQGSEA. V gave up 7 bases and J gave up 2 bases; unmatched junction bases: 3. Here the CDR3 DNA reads TGCAGCGGAGGACAGGGTAACACTGAAGCTTTCTTT. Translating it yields CSGGQGNTEAFF. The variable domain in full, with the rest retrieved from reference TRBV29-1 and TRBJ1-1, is SAVISQKPSRDICQRGTSLTIQCQVDSQVTMMFWYRQQPGQSLTLIATANQGSEATYESGFVIDKFPISRPNLTFSTLTVSNMSPEDSSIYLCSGGQGNTEAFFGQGTRLTVV.

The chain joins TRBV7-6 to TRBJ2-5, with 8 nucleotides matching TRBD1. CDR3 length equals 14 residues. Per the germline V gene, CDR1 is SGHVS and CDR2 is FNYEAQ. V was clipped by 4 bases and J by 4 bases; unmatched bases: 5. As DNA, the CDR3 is TGTGCCAGCAGCTCCTGGACAGGGCCAGAGACCCAGTACTTC. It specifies CASSSWTGPETQYF.

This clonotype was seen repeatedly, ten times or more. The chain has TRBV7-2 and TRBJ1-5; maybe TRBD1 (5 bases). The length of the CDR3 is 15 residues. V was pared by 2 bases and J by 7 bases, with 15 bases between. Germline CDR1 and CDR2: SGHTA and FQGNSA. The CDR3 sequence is CASSLWGGSDQPQHF. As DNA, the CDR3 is TGTGCCAGCAGCTTATGGGGGGGGTCAGACCAGCCCCAGCATTTT.

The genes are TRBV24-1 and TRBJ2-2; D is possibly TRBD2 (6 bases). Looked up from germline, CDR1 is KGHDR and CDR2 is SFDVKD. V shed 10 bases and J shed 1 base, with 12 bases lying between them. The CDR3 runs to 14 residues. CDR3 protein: CATGRIGNTGELFF. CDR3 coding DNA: TGTGCCACAGGGAGGATTGGGAACACCGGGGAGCTGTTTTTT.

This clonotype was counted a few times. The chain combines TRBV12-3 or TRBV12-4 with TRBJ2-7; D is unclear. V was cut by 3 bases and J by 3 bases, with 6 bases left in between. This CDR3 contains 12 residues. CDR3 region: CASSFDNYEQYF. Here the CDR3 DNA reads TGTGCCAGCAGTTTCGACAACTACGAGCAGTACTTC.